This T cell receptor beta chain was retrieved from a study of glioma-infiltrating T cells. This clonotype occurred many times. Trimming cost V 4 bases and J 4 bases, with 13 bases left between them. This CDR3 region has 14 residues. Germline loops: CDR1 LGHNA, CDR2 YSLEER. Amplification of TCR alpha and beta CDR3 regions from RNA used iRepertoire nested multiplex PCR. TCRdb passed the multiplex PCR reads through MiXCR, listing each CDR3 protein once. This table holds around 99,000 distinct CDR3 sequences, less than 30% found once. The sequence was collected from a human donor with low-grade glioma or glioblastoma, undergoing nonglioma brain surgery, or in good health (not recorded which). The chain links TRBV4-3 to TRBJ1-2, with D perhaps matching TRBD1 (6 bases). What was sequenced was glioma tissue, nonneoplastic brain tissue, or PBMCs (not recorded which). CDR3 sequence: CASSPTGESYGYTF. The DNA for the CDR3 is TGCGCCAGCAGCCCGACAGGAGAAAGCTATGGCTACACCTTC.